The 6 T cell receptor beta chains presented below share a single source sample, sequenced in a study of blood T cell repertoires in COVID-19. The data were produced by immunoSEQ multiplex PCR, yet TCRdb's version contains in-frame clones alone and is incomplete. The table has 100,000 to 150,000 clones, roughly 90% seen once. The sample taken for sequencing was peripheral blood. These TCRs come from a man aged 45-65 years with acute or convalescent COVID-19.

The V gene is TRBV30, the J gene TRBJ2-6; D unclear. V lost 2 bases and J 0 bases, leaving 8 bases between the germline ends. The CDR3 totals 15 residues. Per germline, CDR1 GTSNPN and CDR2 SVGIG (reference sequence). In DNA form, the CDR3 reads TGTGCCTGGAGTTGGTCCAGCTCTGGGGCCAACGTCCTGACTTTC. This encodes CAWSWSSSGANVLTF.

This CDR3 reads CASSPLRDSNEQYF. The CDR3 DNA sequence: TGTGCCAGCTCACCGCTCAGGGATTCCAACGAGCAGTACTTC. The chain carries TRBV18 and TRBJ2-7; possibly TRBD1 for D (5 bases). The CDR3 extends over 14 amino acids. V was pared by 3 bases and J by 5 bases, with 14 bases between. The germline V gene encodes CDR1 KGHSH and CDR2 LQKENI.

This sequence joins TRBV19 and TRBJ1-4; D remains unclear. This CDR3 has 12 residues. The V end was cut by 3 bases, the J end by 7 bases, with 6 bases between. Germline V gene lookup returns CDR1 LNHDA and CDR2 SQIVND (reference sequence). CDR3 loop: CASSITREKLFF. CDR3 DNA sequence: TGTGCCAGTAGTATTACGCGTGAAAAACTGTTTTTT.

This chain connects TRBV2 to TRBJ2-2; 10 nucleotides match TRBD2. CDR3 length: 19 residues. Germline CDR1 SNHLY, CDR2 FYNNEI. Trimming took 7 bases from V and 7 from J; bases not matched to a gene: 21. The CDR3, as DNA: TGTGCCAGCAAGCCTCGTTTGTCCAGCGGGAGGGCCGGTGTCGGGGAGCTGTTTTTT. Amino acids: CASKPRLSSGRAGVGELFF.

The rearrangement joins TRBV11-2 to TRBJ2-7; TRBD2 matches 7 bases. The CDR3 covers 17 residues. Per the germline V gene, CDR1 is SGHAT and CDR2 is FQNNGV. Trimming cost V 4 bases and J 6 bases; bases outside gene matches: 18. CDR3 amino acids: CASSSRSLGGRPGEQYF. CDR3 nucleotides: TGTGCCAGCAGCTCCCGCTCTCTTGGCGGGAGACCCGGCGAGCAGTACTTC.

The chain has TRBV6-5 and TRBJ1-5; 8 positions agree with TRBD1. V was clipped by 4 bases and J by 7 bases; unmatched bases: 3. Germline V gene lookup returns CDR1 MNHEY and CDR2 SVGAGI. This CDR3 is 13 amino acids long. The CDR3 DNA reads TGTGCCAGCAGTTCGGACAGGGACCAGCCCCAGCATTTT. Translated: CASSSDRDQPQHF.